The 11 T cell receptor beta chains below were found in one sample sequenced in a study of blood T cell repertoires in COVID-19. Assay used: immunoSEQ multiplex PCR; TCRdb lists only in-frame clones, some missing. The data hold roughly 120,000 clones, with about 80% observed a single time. Sequences were obtained from peripheral blood. These receptor sequences come from an elderly woman with active or convalescent COVID-19.

The chain has TRBV5-4 and TRBJ2-1; maybe TRBD2 (6 bases). Trimming shortened V by 7 bases and J by 0 bases, and 14 bases separated the two germline ends. Germline CDR1 SGHNT, CDR2 YYREEE (reference sequence). CDR3 size: 15 residues. The CDR3 reads CASGDWKSSYNEQFF. DNA for the CDR3: TGTGCCAGCGGGGACTGGAAGTCCTCCTACAATGAGCAGTTCTTC.

V gene TRBV5-1 combines with J gene TRBJ1-3, with a tentative D call TRBD1 (5 bases). There are 15 residues in the CDR3. Trimming shortened V by 3 bases and J by 3 bases, and 13 bases separated the two germline ends. Germline loops: CDR1 SGHRS, CDR2 YFSETQ. In DNA form, the CDR3 reads TGCGCCAGCAGCTGGGGCCTCCTTGGTGGAAACACCATATATTTT. Protein: CASSWGLLGGNTIYF. The whole variable domain, remainder taken from reference TRBV5-1 and TRBJ1-3, is KAGVTQTPRYLIKTRGQQVTLSCSPISGHRSVSWYQQTPGQGLQFLFEYFSETQRNKGNFPGRFSGRQFSNSRSEMNVSTLELGDSALYLCASSWGLLGGNTIYFGEGSWLTVV.

This chain joins TRBV2 and TRBJ2-7; 13 bases line up with TRBD2. The V and J ends lost 6 bases and 2 bases, in that order; junction bases with no gene match: 7. Germline V gene data show CDR1 as SNHLY and CDR2 as FYNNEI. The CDR3 extends over 16 amino acids. As DNA, the CDR3 is TGTGCCAGCAGACTAGCGGGAGGGCCGGGGACCTACGAGCAGTACTTC. Protein product: CASRLAGGPGTYEQYF.

The chain recombines TRBV7-3 with TRBJ1-2, with a possible D match to TRBD1 (5 bases). Germline values: CDR1 SGHTA, CDR2 FQGTGA. The V gene lost 5 bases and the J gene lost 5 bases, with 12 bases spanning the gap. This CDR3 region has 13 residues. The CDR3 sequence is CASSDQPGYGYTF. The CDR3 DNA sequence: TGTGCCAGCAGCGACCAGCCAGGGTATGGCTACACCTTC.

This clone was detected a few times. The CDR3 sequence: CASSITTSGSTGELFF. DNA of the CDR3: TGTGCCAGCTCAATAACGACTAGCGGAAGCACCGGGGAGCTGTTTTTT. The chain carries TRBV18 and TRBJ2-2; 9 positions match TRBD2. The J segment lost 4 bases and the V segment lost 5 bases, leaving 8 bases of the junction unmatched. Germline assignment: CDR1 KGHSH and CDR2 LQKENI. The CDR3 extends over 16 amino acids.

The chain has TRBV7-2 and TRBJ2-1; 11 bases map to TRBD2. Germline-derived CDR1 and CDR2 are SGHTA and FQGNSA. V lost 5 bases and J lost 7; bases outside the gene matches: 10. The CDR3 is 16 amino acids. CDR3 amino acids: CASSAGTSGKRNEQFF. CDR3 bases: TGTGCCAGCAGCGCTGGGACTAGCGGAAAACGGAATGAGCAGTTCTTC.

The chain is built from TRBV6-5 and TRBJ1-6; the match to TRBD1 covers 7 bases. CDR1 and CDR2 (germline): MNHEY, SVGAGI. This CDR3 contains 11 residues. The CDR3 is CAAKSARGIHF. For the CDR3, the DNA is TGTGCAGCAAAGTCCGCCAGGGGGATCCACTTT.

The CDR3 protein is CASTPGSEIEQFF. In DNA, the CDR3 is TGTGCCAGCACCCCTGGGTCGGAGATAGAGCAGTTCTTC. The chain links TRBV12-3 or TRBV12-4 to TRBJ2-1; D is ambiguous. Trimming stripped 7 bases from V and 10 bases from J, with 17 bases between. There are 13 residues in the CDR3.

This clone occurred a few times. This chain connects TRBV7-9 to TRBJ1-2; D perhaps matches TRBD1 (6 bases). Germline V CDR1 and CDR2: SEHNR, FQNEAQ (reference sequence). The CDR3 loop spans 15 amino acids. V shed 3 bases and J shed 2 bases, with 13 bases lying between them. The chain's CDR3 is CASSFGDTTNYGYTF. In DNA form, the CDR3 reads TGTGCCAGCAGCTTCGGGGACACGACGAACTATGGCTACACCTTC.

The rearrangement uses TRBV2 and TRBJ2-5, with 8 bases aligning to TRBD2. Germline CDR1 is SNHLY and CDR2 is FYNNEI. Trimming took 10 bases from V and 5 from J; bases not matched to a gene: 6. The length of the CDR3 is 12 residues. The CDR3 bases are TGTGCCACCCGACTAGCGCGGGAGACCCAGTACTTC. Translating it yields CATRLARETQYF.

This clone counts as medium-sized. CDR3 coding DNA: TGTGCCAGCAGGGGGCGGACCCAGTACTTC. This codes for CASRGRTQYF. This chain joins TRBV27 and TRBJ2-5, with D maybe TRBD1 (5 bases). V was pared by 6 bases and J by 7 bases, with 6 bases between. The CDR3 has 10 residues. The germline gives CDR1 MNHEY, CDR2 SMNVEV (reference sequence).